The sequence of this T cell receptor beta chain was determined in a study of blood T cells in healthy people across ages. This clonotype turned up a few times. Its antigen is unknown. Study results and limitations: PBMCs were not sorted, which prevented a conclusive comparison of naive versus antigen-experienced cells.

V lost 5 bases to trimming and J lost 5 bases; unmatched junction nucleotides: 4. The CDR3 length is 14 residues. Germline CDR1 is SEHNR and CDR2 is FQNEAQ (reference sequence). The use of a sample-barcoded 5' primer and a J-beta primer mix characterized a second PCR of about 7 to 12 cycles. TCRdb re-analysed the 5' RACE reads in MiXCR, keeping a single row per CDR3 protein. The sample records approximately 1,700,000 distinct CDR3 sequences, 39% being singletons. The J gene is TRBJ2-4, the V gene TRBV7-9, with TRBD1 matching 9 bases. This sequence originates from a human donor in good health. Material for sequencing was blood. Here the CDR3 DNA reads TGTGCCAGCAGCCCACAGGGGGCTGAAAACATTCAGTACTTC. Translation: CASSPQGAENIQYF.